This TCR beta chain was sequenced for a study of blood T cell repertoires in COVID-19. Study overall: COVID-19 samples collected from the United States, Italy and Spain covered acute and convalescent phases. PBMCs, B-cell-depleted T cells, or T cells provided the cDNA or gDNA that made up the material.

V lost 4 bases and J lost 7, with 13 bases in between. The CDR3 totals 13 residues. The V gene's germline CDR1 is SGHAT and CDR2 FQNNGV. In the authors' methods: For nucleated cells, counts were estimated from reference gene primer amplification. TCRdb keeps only in-frame clones here, not all; method: immunoSEQ multiplex PCR. Clonal size and the V and J genes are those of that table, whereas D and trimming came from the DNA. The sample carries some 130,000 clones, roughly 84% recorded once. The sequenced sample consisted of peripheral blood. The receptor's source is a woman aged 80 or over with acute or convalescent COVID-19. The chain couples TRBV11-2 to TRBJ1-2; TRBD1 might be the D (6 bases). CDR3 nucleotide sequence: TGTGCCAGCAGCTCCAGGGGACGTCTTGGCTACACCTTC. Protein: CASSSRGRLGYTF.